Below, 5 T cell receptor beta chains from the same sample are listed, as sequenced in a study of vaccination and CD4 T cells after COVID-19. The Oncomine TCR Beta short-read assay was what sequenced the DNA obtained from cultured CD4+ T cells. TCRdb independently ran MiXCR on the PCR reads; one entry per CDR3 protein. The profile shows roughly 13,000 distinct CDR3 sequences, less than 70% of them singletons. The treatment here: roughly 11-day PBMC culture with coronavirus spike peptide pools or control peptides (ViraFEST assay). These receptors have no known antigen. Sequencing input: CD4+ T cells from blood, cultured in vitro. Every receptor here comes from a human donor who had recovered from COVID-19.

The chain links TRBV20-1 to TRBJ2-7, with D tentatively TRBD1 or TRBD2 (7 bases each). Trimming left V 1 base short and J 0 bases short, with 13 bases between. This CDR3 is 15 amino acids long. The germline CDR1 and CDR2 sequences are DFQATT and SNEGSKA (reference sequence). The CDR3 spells CSARGEGQISYEQYF. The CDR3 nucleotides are TGCAGTGCTAGAGGGGAGGGACAGATCTCCTACGAGCAGTACTTC.

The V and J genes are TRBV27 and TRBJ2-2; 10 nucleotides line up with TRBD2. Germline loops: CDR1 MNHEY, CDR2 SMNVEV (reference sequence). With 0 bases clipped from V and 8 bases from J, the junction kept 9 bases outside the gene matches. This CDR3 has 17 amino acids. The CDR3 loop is CASSLSLAGTLRGELFF. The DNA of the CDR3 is TGTGCCAGCAGTTTATCACTAGCGGGAACTCTGAGGGGGGAGCTGTTTTTT.

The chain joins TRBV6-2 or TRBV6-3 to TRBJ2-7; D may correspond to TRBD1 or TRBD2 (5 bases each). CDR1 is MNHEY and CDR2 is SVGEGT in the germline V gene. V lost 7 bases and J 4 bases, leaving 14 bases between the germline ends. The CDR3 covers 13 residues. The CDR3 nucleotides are TGTGCCAGCACCACACGGGGCCCTTACGAGCAGTACTTC. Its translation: CASTTRGPYEQYF.

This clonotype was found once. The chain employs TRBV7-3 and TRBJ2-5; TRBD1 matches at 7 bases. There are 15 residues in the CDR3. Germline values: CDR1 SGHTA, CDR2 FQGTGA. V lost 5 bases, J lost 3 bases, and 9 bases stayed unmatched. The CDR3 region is CASSRSPGQKETQYF. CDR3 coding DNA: TGTGCCAGCAGCCGGTCGCCGGGACAGAAAGAGACCCAGTACTTC. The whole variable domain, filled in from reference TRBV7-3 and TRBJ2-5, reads GAGVSQTPSNKVTEKGKYVELRCDPISGHTALYWYRQSLGQGPEFLIYFQGTGAADDSGLPNDRFFAVRPEGSVSTLKIQRTERGDSAVYLCASSRSPGQKETQYFGPGTRLLVL.

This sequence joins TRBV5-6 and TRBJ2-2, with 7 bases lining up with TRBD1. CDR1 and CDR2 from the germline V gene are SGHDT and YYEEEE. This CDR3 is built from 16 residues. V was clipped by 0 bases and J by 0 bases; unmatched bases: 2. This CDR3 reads CASSLVGTANTGELFF. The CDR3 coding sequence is TGTGCCAGCAGCTTGGTTGGGACAGCGAACACCGGGGAGCTGTTTTTT.